Sequencing of this TCR beta chain was carried out in a study of shared clonotypes between healthy human individuals. As for the study in general: Each donor's CD8 memory used one plate, CD8 naive two, each CD4 subset three.

CD4+ cells underwent separation, giving CD45RA+ naive and CD45RA-negative memory subsets. The J segment lost 1 base and the V segment lost 2 bases, leaving 5 bases of the junction unmatched. This CDR3 region has 16 residues. CDR1 and CDR2 (germline): SGHTA, FQGTGA. The table came from immunoSEQ multiplex PCR; TCRdb's copy has only in-frame clones and leaves some out. Seen here are roughly 2,300,000 clones, 92% observed once, and the top ten hold 0.37%. This receptor was identified in a man aged 18 to 35 in good health. Some clones in this sample may be carry-over from other donors' samples. Sequenced material: naive CD4+ T cells from PBMCs. Described subset: CD45RA+ positively selected. This chain links TRBV7-3 with TRBJ2-5; TRBD2 matches at 9 bases. CDR3 sequence reads: CASSLSAGLAQETQYF. CDR3 DNA sequence: TGTGCCAGCAGCTTATCGGCGGGACTAGCCCAAGAGACCCAGTACTTC.